These T cell receptor beta chains were read from a single sample in a study of cytomegalovirus exposure and HLA in healthy donors. Some clones are missing from TCRdb's copy, which holds only in-frame ones; the method was immunoSEQ multiplex PCR. Here the sample spans 95,000 to 150,000 clones, 75% to 90% being singletons. Material: PBMCs. Source of these receptors: a man aged 50 to 60 in good health and CMV-seronegative. CDR3s include the opening cysteine and the closing phenylalanine or tryptophan. The D gene is left open where the match is weak. Rows may omit the clone size; those that give it use once, few, many or a size class.

D | size | J | V | CDR3 | DNA
- | few | TRBJ1-5 | TRBV6-1 | CASTTAGDQPQHF | TGTGCCAGCACCACGGCAGGGGATCAGCCCCAGCATTTT
- | - | TRBJ2-5 | TRBV9 | CASSAGSETQYF | TGTGCCAGCAGCGCAGGGTCAGAGACCCAGTACTTC
TRBD2 | - | TRBJ2-5 | TRBV6-5 | CASSYGLAGNQETQYF | TGTGCCAGCAGTTACGGACTAGCGGGAAATCAAGAGACCCAGTACTTC
- | - | TRBJ2-2 | TRBV9 | CASSGRVVTNTGELFF | TGTGCCAGCAGCGGACGGGTCGTTACTAACACCGGGGAGCTGTTTTTT
TRBD1 | - | TRBJ1-5 | TRBV19 | CASSLGTGGDQPQHF | TGTGCCAGTAGTCTTGGGACAGGGGGCGATCAGCCCCAGCATTTT
TRBD1 | once | TRBJ1-1 | TRBV4-3 | CSSSQGGQGGTEAFF | TGCTCCAGCAGCCAAGGAGGACAGGGCGGCACTGAAGCTTTCTTT
- | - | TRBJ1-6 | TRBV27 | CASSRHVSSPLHF | TGTGCCAGCAGCCGACACGTGTCGTCACCCCTCCACTTT
TRBD2 | - | TRBJ2-7 | TRBV18 | CASSRDPAGGIEQYF | TGTGCCAGCTCACGAGATCCAGCGGGAGGGATCGAGCAGTACTTC
- | - | TRBJ2-7 | TRBV28 | CASNSLPGNYEQYF | TGTGCCAGCAATTCCTTACCAGGGAACTACGAGCAGTACTTC
- | - | TRBJ1-2 | TRBV7-2 | CASSPATTGNYGYTF | TGTGCCAGCAGCCCCGCGACGACAGGAAACTATGGCTACACCTTC
- | - | TRBJ1-3 | TRBV21-1 | CASSKETGVAGNTIYF | TGTGCCAGCAGCAAAGAAACAGGGGTAGCTGGAAACACCATATATTTT
- | - | TRBJ1-4 | TRBV4-3 | CASNKYWRTTNEKLFF | TGCGCCAGTAATAAGTATTGGAGGACAACTAATGAAAAACTGTTTTTT